Each of the 24 T cell receptor beta chains below was sequenced from the same sample in a study of CXCR3-negative and CXCR3-positive naive CD8 T cells. Each TRB cDNA library was prepared by 5' RACE (with UMI labels). TCRdb re-called the 5' RACE reads, yielding one record per CDR3 amino acid sequence without DNA. Here the sample table reports fewer than 65,000 distinct CDR3 sequences. The antigens these receptors bind are not known. Study conclusions and caveats: Hydrophobicity was higher for TRB CDR3s found in CXCR3-positive naive cells than in CXCR3-negative naive cells.

The sequencing sample was made of naive CXCR3+ CD8+ T cells from blood. Indicated subset: CD45RO-CCR7+CD27+CD95- naive CD8+ T cells expressing CXCR3 (TNR3+). These receptors all stem from a human donor in good health. Some clones in this sample may be carry-over from other donors' samples.

V is TRBV7-9 and J is TRBJ2-7; TCRdb's D gene call, TRBD2, goes unchecked for lack of DNA. This CDR3 is 16 amino acids long. Germline V gene data show CDR1 as SEHNR and CDR2 as FQNEAQ (reference sequence). CDR3 amino acids: CASSLGLAGVTYEQYF.

The chain couples TRBV28 to TRBJ2-7; TCRdb selects TRBD1, and the lack of DNA leaves this call unchecked. This CDR3 spans 17 amino acids. Per the germline V gene, CDR1 is MDHEN and CDR2 is SYDVKM. This CDR3 is CASSLGALGQGLYEQYF. The full variable domain, rest sourced from reference TRBV28 and TRBJ2-7, is DVKVTQSSRYLVKRTGEKVFLECVQDMDHENMFWYRQDPGLGLRLIYFSYDVKMKEKGDIPEGYSVSREKKERFSLILESASTNQTSMYLCASSLGALGQGLYEQYFGPGTRLTVT.

This chain joins TRBV6-1 and TRBJ1-1; no DNA is available, so the TRBD1 call from TCRdb remains unchecked. Germline values: CDR1 MNHNS, CDR2 SASEGT. CDR3 length: 15 residues. The CDR3 loop is CAGSEVVTANTEAFF.

This chain connects TRBV3-1 to TRBJ2-6; the D call from TCRdb, TRBD1, cannot be confirmed without DNA. The CDR3 runs 19 residues. Germline CDR1 is LGHDT and CDR2 is YNNKEL (reference sequence). The CDR3 sequence is CASSQGPGQDTSGANVLTF.

This chain joins TRBV29-1 and TRBJ1-1. The CDR3 has 16 residues. From germline, CDR1 is SQVTM and CDR2 ANQGSEA. CDR3 protein: CSVVGLGGRANTEAFF.

The V and J genes are TRBV5-1 and TRBJ1-1; TCRdb gives TRBD1 as the D gene, but with no DNA this cannot be confirmed. CDR3 length: 12 amino acids. In germline, CDR1 is SGHRS, CDR2 YFSETQ. The CDR3 reads CASSSPQGEAFF.

The chain couples TRBV5-4 to TRBJ1-1. Germline loops: CDR1 SGHNT, CDR2 YYREEE (reference sequence). The CDR3 sequence is 11 residues long. The CDR3: CASSWGGEAFF.

This chain uses TRBV29-1 with TRBJ1-1; with no DNA, the TCRdb D assignment of TRBD1 cannot be verified. Germline CDR1 SQVTM, CDR2 ANQGSEA. The CDR3 extends over 14 amino acids. CDR3 in amino acids: CSVDGTGGTTEAFF.

The CDR3: CASSYGQGVQGTEAFF. J is TRBJ1-1 and V is TRBV6-6; the TCRdb call, TRBD1, lacks DNA for checking. The CDR3 is 16 residues long. Germline V gives CDR1 MNHNY, CDR2 SVGAGI (reference sequence).

The V and J genes are TRBV29-1 and TRBJ2-1; the D gene TCRdb calls, TRBD1, cannot be checked with no DNA. Germline-derived CDR1 and CDR2 are SQVTM and ANQGSEA. The CDR3 covers 13 residues. CDR3 amino acids: CSSTDRGLNEQFF.

The chain combines TRBV11-2 with TRBJ2-7; TCRdb picks TRBD1, but there is no DNA to check that call. CDR1 SGHAT and CDR2 FQNNGV come from the germline V gene. The CDR3 spans 14 residues. The CDR3 loop is CASSPGFSPYEQYF.

The chain uses TRBV20-1 and TRBJ1-2. Germline CDR1 and CDR2: DFQATT and SNEGSKA (reference sequence). The CDR3 spans 14 residues. CDR3: CSARDHGALYGYTF.

The chain is built from TRBV27 and TRBJ2-1; there is no DNA to check the TCRdb D call of TRBD2. There are 15 residues in the CDR3. The germline V gene has CDR1 MNHEY and CDR2 SMNVEV (reference sequence). This CDR3 is CASSFSLSGYNEQFF.

V usage is TRBV7-9 and J usage is TRBJ2-1. In germline, CDR1 is SEHNR, CDR2 FQNEAQ (reference sequence). This CDR3 is 15 amino acids long. CDR3: CASSLSGGLYNEQFF.

The chain couples TRBV7-2 to TRBJ2-1; with no DNA, the TCRdb D assignment of TRBD1 cannot be verified. The CDR3 totals 15 residues. Germline-derived CDR1 and CDR2 are SGHTA and FQGNSA. The CDR3 reads CASSLAGGAYNEQFF.

The chain couples TRBV7-3 to TRBJ1-1. This CDR3 contains 16 residues. In germline, CDR1 is SGHTA, CDR2 FQGTGA. The chain's CDR3 is CASSPLGGGAATEAFF.

Here the CDR3 reads CSVDASGEASTDTQYF. The chain joins TRBV29-1 to TRBJ2-3; TCRdb indicates TRBD2, and absent DNA this call remains unverified. The CDR3 has 16 residues. In germline, CDR1 is SQVTM, CDR2 ANQGSEA.

The V and J genes are TRBV28 and TRBJ2-7. Germline CDR1 and CDR2: MDHEN and SYDVKM. The CDR3 sequence is 11 residues long. The CDR3 region is CASSRPYEQYF.

J is TRBJ2-7 and V is TRBV21-1; TCRdb designates TRBD1, a call that cannot be tested without DNA. TRBV21-1 corresponds to a pseudogene. CDR3 length equals 14 residues. The CDR3 region is CASSKVTEIYEQYF.

This sequence joins TRBV29-1 and TRBJ1-2; with no DNA, the TCRdb D assignment of TRBD1 cannot be verified. The CDR3 contains 12 residues. Looked up from germline, CDR1 is SQVTM and CDR2 is ANQGSEA. The chain's CDR3 is CSVPGTGRGYTF.

The V and J genes are TRBV5-1 and TRBJ2-5; TCRdb's D gene call, TRBD1, goes unchecked for lack of DNA. The CDR3 is 16 amino acids. Germline assignment: CDR1 SGHRS and CDR2 YFSETQ. This CDR3 is CASSLGIGGGQETQYF.

The genes are TRBV4-2 and TRBJ2-2. The CDR3 spans 13 residues. CDR1 and CDR2 (germline): LGHNA, YNFKEQ. The CDR3 loop is CASSQPFTGELFF.

The V and J genes are TRBV7-9 and TRBJ2-5. The CDR3 has 14 residues. Germline CDR1 reads SEHNR; CDR2 reads FQNEAQ (reference sequence). CDR3 loop: CASSHIDKQETQYF.

The rearrangement joins TRBV7-8 to TRBJ2-7. The germline gives CDR1 SGHVS, CDR2 FQNEAQ. This CDR3 has 13 amino acids. Here the CDR3 reads CASSKDTGYEQYF.